A single sample is the source of the 23 T cell receptor beta chains below, sequenced in a study of T cells after yellow fever vaccination. TCRdb called the 5' RACE reads again in MiXCR, with one record for every CDR3 protein. Of some 400,000 distinct CDR3 sequences detected, around 6.4% appear once; the ten largest clones hold 15%. The sequenced sample was PBMCs, obtained 5 days after the yellow fever booster vaccination. These TCRs come from a man aged 25-45 years who received the YFV17D yellow fever vaccine.

This clonotype showed up just a few times. This rearrangement joins TRBV4-2 to TRBJ2-7, with D hard to call. The CDR3 is 13 residues long. The V gene's germline CDR1 is LGHNA and CDR2 YNFKEQ. V lost 1 base, J lost 3 bases, and 7 bases lay in between. CDR3 residues: CASSQASGYEQYF. The CDR3 coding sequence is TGTGCCAGCAGCCAAGCGTCGGGCTACGAGCAGTACTTC.

The table lists this clonotype with many counts. The chain carries TRBV29-1 and TRBJ2-1, with D tentatively TRBD2 (7 bases). Germline loops: CDR1 SQVTM, CDR2 ANQGSEA. The CDR3 is 16 residues long. The V end lost 1 base, the J end lost 0 bases, and 13 bases lay between the germline ends. CDR3 loop: CSVEVGGASSYNEQFF. The CDR3 DNA is TGCAGCGTTGAAGTTGGGGGGGCTAGCTCCTACAATGAGCAGTTCTTC.

This clonotype was seen more than once but under ten times. The rearrangement joins TRBV2 to TRBJ2-2; 10 bases fit TRBD2. The CDR3 loop spans 17 amino acids. J gave up 1 base and V 4 bases, and 6 bases lay outside the gene matches. The germline CDR1 and CDR2 sequences are SNHLY and FYNNEI. The CDR3 reads CASSASTSGKNTGELFF. For the CDR3, the DNA is TGTGCCAGCAGTGCCTCAACTAGCGGGAAGAACACCGGGGAGCTGTTTTTT.

In this sample, this clonotype turned up a few times. The chain is built from TRBV29-1 and TRBJ2-3; D not certain. Germline values: CDR1 SQVTM, CDR2 ANQGSEA. This CDR3 has 14 amino acids. Trimming left V 2 bases short and J 0 bases short, with 9 bases between. CDR3 amino acids: CSVERLLSTDTQYF. DNA for the CDR3: TGCAGCGTTGAAAGACTTCTTAGCACAGATACGCAGTATTTT.

V is TRBV6-2 or TRBV6-3 and J is TRBJ1-2, with 9 bases that match TRBD1. J gave up 7 bases and V 6 bases, and 9 bases lay outside the gene matches. The germline V gene encodes CDR1 MNHEY and CDR2 SVGEGT. The CDR3 spans 14 residues. CDR3 residues: CASRLEQGASGYTF. The CDR3 region has the DNA TGTGCCAGCAGATTGGAACAGGGGGCTAGTGGCTACACCTTC.

This clonotype was detected ten times or more. This rearrangement joins TRBV7-8 to TRBJ2-1, with D unclear. The V end lost 2 bases, the J end lost 8 bases, and 10 bases lay between the germline ends. From germline, CDR1 is SGHVS and CDR2 FQNEAQ. The CDR3 has 13 residues. The CDR3 spells CASSLPRLYEQFF. The CDR3 DNA sequence: TGTGCCAGCAGCTTACCCAGGCTCTATGAGCAGTTCTTC.

The chain employs TRBV10-3 and TRBJ2-5; the D gene is possibly TRBD1 (5 bases). The CDR3 extends over 13 amino acids. V lost 7 bases, J lost 1 base, and 10 bases lay in between. The germline V gene has CDR1 ENHRY and CDR2 SYGVKD. CDR3 sequence reads: CAITKGFQETQYF. The CDR3 region has the DNA TGTGCCATCACTAAGGGGTTCCAAGAGACCCAGTACTTC.

The table lists this clonotype with many counts. Written as DNA, the CDR3 is TGTGCCAGCAGCCATACGGACAGGGTCGGCAGGGGGCAGTTCTTC. Its protein is CASSHTDRVGRGQFF. The gene calls are TRBV3-1 and TRBJ2-1, with 8 bases matching TRBD1. The V and J ends lost 3 bases and 12 bases, in that order; junction bases with no gene match: 13. The CDR3 contains 15 residues. CDR1 and CDR2 from the germline V gene are LGHDT and YNNKEL (reference sequence).

There are many counts of this clonotype. The V gene is TRBV12-3 or TRBV12-4, the J gene TRBJ2-7; perhaps TRBD1 as D (5 bases). V lost 6 bases, J lost 0 bases, and 9 bases lay in between. This CDR3 is 13 amino acids long. The CDR3: CASRPDSSYEQYF. The CDR3 bases are TGTGCCAGCAGGCCAGACAGCTCCTACGAGCAGTACTTC.

This clonotype was seen only a few times. This chain links TRBV4-3 with TRBJ2-5, with D hard to call. The CDR3 has 15 amino acids. Trimming pared 0 bases from V and 4 bases from J, leaving 12 bases between. The germline CDR1 and CDR2 sequences are LGHNA and YSLEER. CDR3 sequence: CASSQDVTKRETQYF. CDR3 nucleotide sequence: TGCGCCAGCAGCCAAGATGTCACAAAGAGAGAGACCCAGTACTTC.

This clonotype showed up just a few times. J is TRBJ2-1 and V is TRBV20-1, with TRBD2 identical over 10 bases. V lost 8 bases to trimming and J lost 6 bases; unmatched junction nucleotides: 4. The CDR3 consists of 12 residues. Germline V gives CDR1 DFQATT, CDR2 SNEGSKA (reference sequence). The CDR3 coding sequence is TGCAGTTATACTAGCGGGGTCAATGAGCAGTTCTTC. Encoded protein: CSYTSGVNEQFF.

This clonotype was observed at least ten times. V gene TRBV27 combines with J gene TRBJ2-7, with 8 bases aligning to TRBD1. V was pared by 1 base and J by 2 bases, with 4 bases of the junction left unmatched. The CDR3 spans 15 residues. Germline CDR1 and CDR2: MNHEY and SMNVEV (reference sequence). The CDR3 DNA sequence: TGTGCCAGCAGTTTATTGACAGGGGATACCTACGAGCAGTACTTC. Translated, it gives CASSLLTGDTYEQYF.

This clonotype showed up just a few times. The chain combines TRBV5-5 with TRBJ2-1; a possible D gene is TRBD1 (5 bases). The CDR3 is 15 residues long. CDR1 is SGHKS, CDR2 YYEKEE, per germline (reference sequence). V lost 5 bases to trimming and J lost 9 bases, with 21 bases between them. The CDR3 protein is CASRTLTGQPGEQFF. CDR3 bases: TGTGCCAGCAGAACCCTCACAGGCCAGCCGGGTGAGCAGTTCTTC.

This clonotype was counted ten times or more. The chain joins TRBV7-2 to TRBJ2-1; the match to TRBD2 covers 8 bases. With V trimmed by 5 bases and J by 4 bases, 7 bases remained unmatched. Germline V gene data show CDR1 as SGHTA and CDR2 as FQGNSA. The CDR3 sequence is 15 residues long. The CDR3 loop is CASSRTSGQYNEQFF. The DNA of the CDR3 is TGTGCCAGCAGCCGAACTAGCGGCCAATACAATGAGCAGTTCTTC.

The sample holds many counts of this clonotype. This chain joins TRBV14 and TRBJ1-2; tentative D call: TRBD1 (5 bases). CDR3 length: 15 residues. Trimming stripped 4 bases from V and 6 bases from J, with 18 bases between. Germline loops: CDR1 SGHDN, CDR2 FVKESK. CDR3 coding DNA: TGTGCCAGCAGCCCCGGGACGGACTCTTTCCATGGCTACACCTTC. Translating gives CASSPGTDSFHGYTF.

V gene TRBV11-2 combines with J gene TRBJ2-2, with 7 bases fitting TRBD2. V lost 0 bases and J lost 7; bases outside the gene matches: 11. The CDR3 spans 17 residues. Looked up from germline, CDR1 is SGHAT and CDR2 is FQNNGV. The CDR3 protein is CASSLDWIRGSIGELFF. The CDR3 DNA reads TGTGCCAGCAGCTTAGATTGGATTCGCGGGAGTATCGGGGAGCTGTTTTTT. Based on the CDR3 plus reference TRBV11-2 and TRBJ2-2, the full variable domain is EAGVAQSPRYKIIEKRQSVAFWCNPISGHATLYWYQQILGQGPKLLIQFQNNGVVDDSQLPKDRFSAERLKGVDSTLKIQPAKLEDSAVYLCASSLDWIRGSIGELFFGEGSRLTVL.

This clonotype was observed at least ten times. The chain joins TRBV2 to TRBJ2-3; D gene ambiguous. In germline, CDR1 is SNHLY, CDR2 FYNNEI. The germline V and J ends were trimmed by 7 bases and 4 bases, with 18 bases remaining between them. The CDR3 loop spans 15 amino acids. The CDR3 DNA reads as TGTGCCAGCAAGGTGCACATATACGTCCCAGATACGCAGTATTTT. It is translated as CASKVHIYVPDTQYF.

This clonotype has ten or more counts. The chain combines TRBV9 with TRBJ1-1, with a tentative D call TRBD1 (5 bases). CDR1 SGDLS and CDR2 YYNGEE come from the germline V gene. V was clipped by 0 bases and J by 1 base, with 13 bases between them. This CDR3 contains 16 residues. The CDR3 sequence: CASSVAPGRENTEAFF. CDR3 bases: TGTGCCAGCAGCGTAGCTCCGGGACGGGAGAACACTGAAGCTTTCTTT. The full variable domain, completed using reference TRBV9 and TRBJ1-1, is DSGVTQTPKHLITATGQRVTLRCSPRSGDLSVYWYQQSLDQGLQFLIQYYNGEERAKGNILERFSAQQFPDLHSELNLSSLELGDSALYFCASSVAPGRENTEAFFGQGTRLTVV.

The chain joins TRBV7-3 to TRBJ1-2; D not certain. Germline V gives CDR1 SGHTA, CDR2 FQGTGA. Trimming pared 0 bases from V and 7 bases from J, leaving 9 bases between. The CDR3 length is 13 residues. The CDR3 region is CASSLTSDSGYTF. The CDR3 DNA is TGTGCCAGCAGCTTAACCTCAGATAGTGGCTACACCTTC. The entire variable domain, with the rest obtained from reference TRBV7-3 and TRBJ1-2, is as follows: GAGVSQTPSNKVTEKGKYVELRCDPISGHTALYWYRQSLGQGPEFLIYFQGTGAADDSGLPNDRFFAVRPEGSVSTLKIQRTERGDSAVYLCASSLTSDSGYTFGSGTRLTVV.

The CDR3, as DNA: TGCAGTGCTAGCATGGCGGGAGGGCCTATCGAGCAGTACTTC. This codes for CSASMAGGPIEQYF. This rearrangement joins TRBV20-1 to TRBJ2-7; TRBD2 agrees at 9 bases. The V gene's germline CDR1 is DFQATT and CDR2 SNEGSKA (reference sequence). J was trimmed by 6 bases and V by 3 bases; bases with no gene match: 9. This CDR3 contains 14 residues.

The chain has TRBV12-3 or TRBV12-4 and TRBJ2-1, with no clear D. The CDR3 covers 11 residues. The V end lost 7 bases, the J end lost 1 base, and 2 bases lay between the germline ends. The CDR3 sequence: CASKSYNEQFF. CDR3 coding DNA: TGTGCCAGCAAATCCTACAATGAGCAGTTCTTC.

This clonotype was observed a handful of times. V usage is TRBV20-1 and J usage is TRBJ2-3, with 8 bases that match TRBD1. The germline V gene encodes CDR1 DFQATT and CDR2 SNEGSKA (reference sequence). The ends lost 6 bases at V and 4 bases at J; junction bases unmatched: 6. The CDR3 sequence is 13 residues long. The CDR3 sequence is CSARDRWADTQYF. In nucleotides, the CDR3 is TGCAGTGCCAGGGACAGGTGGGCAGATACGCAGTATTTT.

The V and J genes are TRBV20-1 and TRBJ2-1; D remains ambiguous. This CDR3 region has 16 residues. The germline CDR1 and CDR2 sequences are DFQATT and SNEGSKA (reference sequence). V lost 3 bases to trimming and J lost 1 base, with 16 bases between them. CDR3: CSASSAMSPSYNEQFF. CDR3 nucleotides: TGCAGTGCTAGCTCCGCGATGTCTCCGTCCTACAATGAGCAGTTCTTC.